One sample yielded the 16 T cell receptor beta chains listed below, sequenced in a study of control samples from healthy donors and cancer patients. The table came from immunoSEQ multiplex PCR; TCRdb's copy has only in-frame clones and leaves some out. The table includes approximately 180,000 clones, 94% detected once. The source material was blood. These receptors were collected from a woman aged 18-29 years in good health.

The chain combines TRBV4-1 with TRBJ1-5, with 7 bases identical to TRBD1. This CDR3 spans 16 amino acids. V lost 3 bases, J lost 7 bases, and 12 bases stayed unmatched. Germline assignment: CDR1 MGHRA and CDR2 YSYEKL. For the CDR3, the DNA is TGCGCCAGCAGCCAGGCTACAGGGGTCCAAGGGCAGCCCCAGCATTTT. Protein sequence: CASSQATGVQGQPQHF.

The chain links TRBV2 to TRBJ2-3, with 11 bases fitting TRBD2. The CDR3 loop spans 15 amino acids. V shed 11 bases and J 1 base; nucleotides not matched to a gene: 8. Per germline, CDR1 SNHLY and CDR2 FYNNEI. CDR3 nucleotide sequence: TGTGCCGCCAGCCCGGGACTAGCGGGCACAGATACGCAGTATTTT. It yields the protein CAASPGLAGTDTQYF.

The genes are TRBV29-1 and TRBJ2-7; the D gene is possibly TRBD2 (5 bases). Germline CDR1 reads SQVTM; CDR2 reads ANQGSEA. Between the trimmed V and J ends, which lost 6 bases and 9 bases, there was a span of 21 bases. The CDR3 loop spans 13 amino acids. The CDR3 bases are TGCAGCGTCCTGGACTCCGGGTTGGTTCGGCAGTACTTC. This sequence encodes CSVLDSGLVRQYF.

The CDR3 loop reads CVTRDRDDETQYF. DNA of the CDR3: TGTGTCACCCGGGACAGGGATGACGAGACCCAGTACTTC. This rearrangement joins TRBV19 to TRBJ2-5; 9 nucleotides line up with TRBD1. The CDR3 extends over 13 amino acids. The germline V gene encodes CDR1 LNHDA and CDR2 SQIVND (reference sequence).

The chain carries TRBV27 and TRBJ1-1; a possible D gene is TRBD1 (6 bases). V was shortened by 4 bases and J by 0 bases, with 12 bases between the two germline ends. The V gene's germline CDR1 is MNHEY and CDR2 SMNVEV (reference sequence). The CDR3 extends over 15 amino acids. CDR3 bases: TGTGCCAGCAGTTACAGGGCGGGAATGAACACTGAAGCTTTCTTT. It specifies CASSYRAGMNTEAFF.

The chain couples TRBV7-9 to TRBJ2-1; maybe TRBD2 (7 bases). The CDR3 runs 16 residues. V was clipped by 7 bases and J by 7 bases, with 23 bases between them. Germline assignment: CDR1 SEHNR and CDR2 FQNEAQ (reference sequence). The CDR3 DNA reads TGTGCCAGCACCGAACCCGGGGGGCGTAATATTAATGAGCAGTTCTTC. Encoded protein: CASTEPGGRNINEQFF. The whole variable domain, remainder taken from reference TRBV7-9 and TRBJ2-1, is DTGVSQNPRHKITKRGQNVTFRCDPISEHNRLYWYRQTLGQGPEFLTYFQNEAQLEKSRLLSDRFSAERPKGSFSTLEIQRTEQGDSAMYLCASTEPGGRNINEQFFGPGTRLTVL.

In its sample, this clone was seen a few times. The chain is built from TRBV11-3 and TRBJ1-6, with TRBD1 matching over 9 bases. Germline V lookup: CDR1 SGHNT, CDR2 YENEEA. This CDR3 contains 16 residues. With V trimmed by 6 bases and J by 2 bases, 5 bases remained unmatched. As DNA, the CDR3 is TGTGCCAGCAGGCTTACAGGGGGCGCCTATAATTCACCCCTCCACTTT. The encoded protein is CASRLTGGAYNSPLHF.

This chain uses TRBV7-9 with TRBJ2-1; 10 nucleotides agree with TRBD2. Germline assignment: CDR1 SEHNR and CDR2 FQNEAQ (reference sequence). Trimming at V came to 0 bases and at J to 1 base, leaving 9 bases not matched to a gene. The CDR3 covers 19 residues. CDR3 coding DNA: TGTGCCAGCAGCTTAGCGCCCAGCGGGGGGGTTCGTTCCTACAATGAGCAGTTCTTC. It encodes CASSLAPSGGVRSYNEQFF.

This chain's CDR3 is CASSPRGWGNYGYTF. DNA of the CDR3: TGTGCCAGCAGCCCCAGGGGGTGGGGAAACTATGGCTACACCTTC. V gene TRBV13 combines with J gene TRBJ1-2; 7 nucleotides match TRBD1. Trimming at V came to 5 bases and at J to 2 bases, leaving 8 bases not matched to a gene. The germline gives CDR1 PRHDT, CDR2 FYEKMQ (reference sequence). This CDR3 spans 15 amino acids.

The chain carries TRBV2 and TRBJ1-1, with 7 bases identical to TRBD1. The CDR3 totals 16 residues. V trimming: 2 bases; J trimming: 3 bases; junction bases outside the gene matches: 9. Germline V CDR1 and CDR2: SNHLY, FYNNEI. The CDR3 nucleotides are TGTGCCAGCAGTGAAAGGGGGCTAGGGGTGGACACTGAAGCTTTCTTT. The encoded protein is CASSERGLGVDTEAFF. Based on the CDR3 plus reference TRBV2 and TRBJ1-1, the full variable domain is EPEVTQTPSHQVTQMGQEVILRCVPISNHLYFYWYRQILGQKVEFLVSFYNNEISEKSEIFDDQFSVERPDGSNFTLKIRSTKLEDSAMYFCASSERGLGVDTEAFFGQGTRLTVV.

As concerns this clone: Other DNA sequences from this sample encode an identical CDR3 as well. This rearrangement joins TRBV7-2 to TRBJ1-1; D might be TRBD1 (5 bases). V was shortened by 2 bases and J by 1 base, with 5 bases between the two germline ends. Germline CDR1 is SGHTA and CDR2 is FQGNSA. The length of the CDR3 is 13 residues. The DNA for the CDR3 is TGTGCCAGCAGCTTACAGGGGAACACTGAAGCTTTCTTT. It specifies CASSLQGNTEAFF.

The V gene is TRBV5-1, the J gene TRBJ1-1, with no clear D. V dropped 2 bases and J dropped 0 bases, with 14 bases sitting between them. This CDR3 contains 16 residues. From germline, CDR1 is SGHRS and CDR2 YFSETQ. Here the CDR3 reads CASSLTVGQVNTEAFF. DNA of the CDR3: TGCGCCAGCAGCTTAACGGTAGGGCAAGTGAACACTGAAGCTTTCTTT.

The rearrangement joins TRBV2 to TRBJ2-3; TRBD1 might be the D (5 bases). The V and J ends lost 1 base and 5 bases respectively, with 13 bases between them. Germline V gene lookup returns CDR1 SNHLY and CDR2 FYNNEI. The CDR3 is made up of 15 amino acids. The CDR3 here is CASSEGGRAIDTQYF. The CDR3 DNA follows: TGTGCCAGCAGTGAAGGCGGCAGGGCCATAGATACGCAGTATTTT.

This clone was seen once. The J gene is TRBJ1-1, the V gene TRBV6-5, with TRBD1 as a possible D gene (6 bases). Trimming removed 2 bases at V and 1 base at J, with 8 bases between. In germline, CDR1 is MNHEY, CDR2 SVGAGI. This CDR3 has 14 residues. CDR3 nucleotide sequence: TGTGCCAGCAGTTACCGGGGGGCGAACACTGAAGCTTTCTTT. This translates into CASSYRGANTEAFF.

The chain uses TRBV28 and TRBJ1-5; D is possibly TRBD1 (5 bases). Germline values: CDR1 MDHEN, CDR2 SYDVKM. Trimming stripped 1 base from V and 7 bases from J, with 17 bases between. This CDR3 has 16 residues. The CDR3 DNA reads as TGTGCCAGCAGTTTATATTTGGGGAGGGGAGGGCAGCCCCAGCATTTT. Its translation is CASSLYLGRGGQPQHF.

This chain uses TRBV15 with TRBJ2-7; possible D gene TRBD1, 6 bases. V lost 1 base and J 6 bases, leaving 13 bases between the germline ends. Germline V CDR1 and CDR2: LNHNV, YYDKDF (reference sequence). The CDR3 consists of 14 residues. CDR3 sequence: CATSRGTQGVEQYF. CDR3 nucleotide sequence: TGTGCCACCAGCAGAGGGACACAGGGTGTCGAGCAGTACTTC.